This is a list of T cell receptor beta chains from one sample in a study of shared clonotypes between healthy human individuals. Some clones are missing from TCRdb's copy, which holds only in-frame ones; the method was immunoSEQ multiplex PCR. The table lists some 630,000 clones, around 96% of them singletons. The sequenced sample was naive CD8+ T cells sorted from blood. The source of these receptors is a young woman in good health. CDR3s include the opening cysteine and the closing phenylalanine or tryptophan. Fields, in order: V gene, CDR3 protein.

>TRBV11-2
CASSLGAVLPTDTQYF
>TRBV5-4
CASSAGGNTEAFF
>TRBV28
CASSDGTGALLSF
>TRBV21-1
CASSKVVWGLAGYHGELFF
>TRBV30
CAWSGGWGGPGETQYF
>TRBV7-9
CASSPPLGAEQYF
>TRBV9
CASSGGGQGGNTEAFF
>TRBV6-5
CASSLFGQGFYGYTF
>TRBV23-1
CASDPGQGANGRVPLHF
>TRBV11-3
CASSLDMGAQTQYF
>TRBV27
CASRVGAEYNEQFF
>TRBV6-6
CASSYPASSGNTIYF
>TRBV7-9
CASSLGGEYEQYF
>TRBV29-1
CSVVQNTEAFF
>TRBV7-8
CASSPTSGGSENEQFF
>TRBV2
CASSPPAGLNTEAFF
>TRBV5-6
CASSLSQGRMLETQYF
>TRBV5-3
CARSLARAGGGCSNQPQHF
>TRBV28
CASGTSGSHRPAKNIQYF
>TRBV6-6
CASSYEVVLNEQFF
>TRBV27
CASSTGTGRAYGYTF
>TRBV6-1
CASSDGGNTEAFF